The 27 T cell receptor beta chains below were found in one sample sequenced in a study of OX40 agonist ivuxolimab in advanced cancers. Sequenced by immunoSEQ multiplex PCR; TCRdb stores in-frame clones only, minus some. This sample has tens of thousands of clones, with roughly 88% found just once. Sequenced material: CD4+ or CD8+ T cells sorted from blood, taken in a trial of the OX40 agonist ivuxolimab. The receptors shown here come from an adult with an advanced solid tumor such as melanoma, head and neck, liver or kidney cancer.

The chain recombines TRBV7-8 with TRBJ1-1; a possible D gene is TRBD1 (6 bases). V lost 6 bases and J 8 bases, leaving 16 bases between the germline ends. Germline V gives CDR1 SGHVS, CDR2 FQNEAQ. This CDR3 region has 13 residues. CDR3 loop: CASSPTGLGEAFF. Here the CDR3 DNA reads TGTGCCAGCAGTCCTACAGGGTTGGGAGAAGCTTTCTTT.

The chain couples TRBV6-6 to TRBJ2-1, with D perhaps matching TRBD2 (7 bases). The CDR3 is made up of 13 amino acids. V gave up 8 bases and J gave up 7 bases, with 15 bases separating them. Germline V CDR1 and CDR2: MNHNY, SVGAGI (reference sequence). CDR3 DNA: TGTGCCAGCCTGCCGGGGAGGGGGAATGAGCAGTTCTTC. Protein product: CASLPGRGNEQFF.

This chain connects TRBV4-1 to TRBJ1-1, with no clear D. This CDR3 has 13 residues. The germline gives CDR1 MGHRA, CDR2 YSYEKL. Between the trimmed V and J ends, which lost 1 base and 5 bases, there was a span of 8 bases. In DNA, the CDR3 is TGCGCCAGCAGCCAAGCGAGTTGGACTGAAGCTTTCTTT. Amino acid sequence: CASSQASWTEAFF.

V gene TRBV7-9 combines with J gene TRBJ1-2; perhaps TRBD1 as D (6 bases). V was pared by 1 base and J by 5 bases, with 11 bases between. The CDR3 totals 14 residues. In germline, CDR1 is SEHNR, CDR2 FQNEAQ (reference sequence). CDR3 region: CASSLDAGVYGYTF. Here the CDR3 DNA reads TGTGCCAGCAGCTTAGACGCAGGGGTATATGGCTACACCTTC.

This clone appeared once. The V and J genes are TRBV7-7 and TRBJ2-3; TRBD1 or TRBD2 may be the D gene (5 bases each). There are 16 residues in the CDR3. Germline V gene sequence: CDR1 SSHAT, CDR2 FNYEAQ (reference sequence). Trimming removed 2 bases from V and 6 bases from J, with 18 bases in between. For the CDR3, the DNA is TGTGCCAGCAGCTTACTACAAGCGGACACCGTGGATACGCAGTATTTT. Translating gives CASSLLQADTVDTQYF. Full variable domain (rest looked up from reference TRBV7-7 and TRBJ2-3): GAGVSQSPRYKVTKRGQDVTLRCDPISSHATLYWYQQALGQGPEFLTYFNYEAQPDKSGLPSDRFSAERPEGSISTLTIQRTEQRDSAMYRCASSLLQADTVDTQYFGPGTRLTVL.

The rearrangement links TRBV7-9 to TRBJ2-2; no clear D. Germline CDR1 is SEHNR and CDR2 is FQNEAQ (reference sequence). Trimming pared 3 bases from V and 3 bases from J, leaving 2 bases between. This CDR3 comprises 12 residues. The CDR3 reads CASSFHTGELFF. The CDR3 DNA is TGTGCCAGCAGCTTCCACACCGGGGAGCTGTTTTTT.

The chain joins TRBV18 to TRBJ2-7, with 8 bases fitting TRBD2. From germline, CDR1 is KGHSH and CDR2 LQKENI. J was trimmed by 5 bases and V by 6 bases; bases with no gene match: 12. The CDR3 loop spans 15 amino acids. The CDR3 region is CASSSLRRGAHEQYF. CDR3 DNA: TGTGCCAGCTCCAGTCTCAGGCGGGGGGCACACGAGCAGTACTTC.

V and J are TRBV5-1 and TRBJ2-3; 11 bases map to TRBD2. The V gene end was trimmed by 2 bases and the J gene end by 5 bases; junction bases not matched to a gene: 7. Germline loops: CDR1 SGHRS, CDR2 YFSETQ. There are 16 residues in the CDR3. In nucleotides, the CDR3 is TGCGCCAGCAGCTTTTTTCCTAGCGGGGGGCAAGATACGCAGTATTTT. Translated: CASSFFPSGGQDTQYF.

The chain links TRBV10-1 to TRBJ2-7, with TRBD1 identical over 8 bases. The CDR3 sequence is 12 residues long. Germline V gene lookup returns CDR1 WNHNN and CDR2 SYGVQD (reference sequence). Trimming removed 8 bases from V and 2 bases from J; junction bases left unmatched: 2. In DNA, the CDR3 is TGCGCCAGCGGGGGACAGGCCTACGAGCAGTACGTC. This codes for CASGGQAYEQYV.

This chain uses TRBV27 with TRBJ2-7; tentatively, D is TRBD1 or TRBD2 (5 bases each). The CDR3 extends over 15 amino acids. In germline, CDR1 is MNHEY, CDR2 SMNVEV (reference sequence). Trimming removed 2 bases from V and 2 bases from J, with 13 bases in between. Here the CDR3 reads CASSLGDGRTYEQYF. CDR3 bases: TGTGCCAGCAGTTTAGGGGACGGCAGAACCTACGAGCAGTACTTC.

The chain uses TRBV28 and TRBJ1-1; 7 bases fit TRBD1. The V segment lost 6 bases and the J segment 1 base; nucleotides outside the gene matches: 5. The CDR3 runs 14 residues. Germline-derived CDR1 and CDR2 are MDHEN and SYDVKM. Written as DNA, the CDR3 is TGTGCCAGCAGGACGACAGGGTGGAACACTGAAGCTTTCTTT. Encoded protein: CASRTTGWNTEAFF.

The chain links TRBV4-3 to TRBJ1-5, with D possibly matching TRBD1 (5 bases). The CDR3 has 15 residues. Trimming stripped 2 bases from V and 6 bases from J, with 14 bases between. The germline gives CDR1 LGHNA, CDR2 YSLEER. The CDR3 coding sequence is TGCGCCAGCAGCCAACTAAACAGGCTAGGTCAGCCCCAGCATTTT. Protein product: CASSQLNRLGQPQHF.

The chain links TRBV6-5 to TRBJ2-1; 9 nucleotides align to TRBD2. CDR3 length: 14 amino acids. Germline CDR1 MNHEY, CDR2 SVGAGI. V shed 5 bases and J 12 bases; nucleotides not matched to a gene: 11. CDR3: CASSGPLAGGPQFF. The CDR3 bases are TGTGCCAGCAGTGGACCCCTGGCGGGGGGGCCGCAGTTCTTC.

CDR3 amino acids: CASSSLKGAQETQYF. CDR3 in DNA: TGTGCCAGCAGTTCCCTTAAAGGGGCCCAAGAGACCCAGTACTTC. The chain recombines TRBV28 with TRBJ2-5; D perhaps matches TRBD1 (5 bases). The CDR3 extends over 15 amino acids. The germline V and J ends were trimmed by 4 bases and 1 base, with 13 bases remaining between them. Per the germline V gene, CDR1 is MDHEN and CDR2 is SYDVKM.

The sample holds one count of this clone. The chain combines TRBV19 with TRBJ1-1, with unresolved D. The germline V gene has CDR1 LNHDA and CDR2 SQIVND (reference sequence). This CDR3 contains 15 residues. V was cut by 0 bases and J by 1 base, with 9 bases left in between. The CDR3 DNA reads TGTGCCAGTAGTATAGACGCCCGAGGGAACACTGAAGCTTTCTTT. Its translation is CASSIDARGNTEAFF.

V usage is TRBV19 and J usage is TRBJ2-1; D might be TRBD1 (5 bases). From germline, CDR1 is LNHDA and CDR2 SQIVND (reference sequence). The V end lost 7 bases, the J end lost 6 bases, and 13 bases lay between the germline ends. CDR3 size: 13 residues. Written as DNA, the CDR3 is TGTGCCAGTAAGAAGGGGTCGGGCAATGAGCAGTTCTTC. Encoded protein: CASKKGSGNEQFF.

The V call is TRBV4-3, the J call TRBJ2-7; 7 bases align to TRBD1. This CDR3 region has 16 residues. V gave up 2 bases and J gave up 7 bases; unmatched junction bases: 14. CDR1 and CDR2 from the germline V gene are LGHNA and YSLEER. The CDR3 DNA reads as TGCGCCAGCAGCCAATCGCTGACAGGGTTTTTGGGAGAGCAGTACTTC. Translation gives CASSQSLTGFLGEQYF.

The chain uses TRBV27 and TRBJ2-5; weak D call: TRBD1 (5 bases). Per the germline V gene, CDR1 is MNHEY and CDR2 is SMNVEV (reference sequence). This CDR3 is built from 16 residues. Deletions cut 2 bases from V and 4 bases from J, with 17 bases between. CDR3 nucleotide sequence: TGTGCCAGCAGTTTAAATGGGGCCCTTATGCGAGAGACCCAGTACTTC. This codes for CASSLNGALMRETQYF.

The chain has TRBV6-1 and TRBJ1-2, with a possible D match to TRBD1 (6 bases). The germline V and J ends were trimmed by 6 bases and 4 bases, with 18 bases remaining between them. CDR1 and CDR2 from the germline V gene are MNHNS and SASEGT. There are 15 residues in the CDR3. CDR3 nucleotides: TGTGCCAGCAGACTAGGGCGGGGGCCTGCCTATGGCTACACCTTC. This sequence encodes CASRLGRGPAYGYTF.

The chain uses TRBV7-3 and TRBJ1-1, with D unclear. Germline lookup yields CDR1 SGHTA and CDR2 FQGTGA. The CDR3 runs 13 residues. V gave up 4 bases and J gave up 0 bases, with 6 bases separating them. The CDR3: CASSYTVNTEAFF. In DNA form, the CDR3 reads TGTGCCAGCAGCTATACAGTGAACACTGAAGCTTTCTTT.

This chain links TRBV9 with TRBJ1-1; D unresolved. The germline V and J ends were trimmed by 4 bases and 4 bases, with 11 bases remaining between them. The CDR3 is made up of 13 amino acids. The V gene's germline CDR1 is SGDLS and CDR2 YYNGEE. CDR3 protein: CASSPPYSTEAFF. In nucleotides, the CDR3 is TGTGCCAGCAGCCCTCCCTACAGCACTGAAGCTTTCTTT.

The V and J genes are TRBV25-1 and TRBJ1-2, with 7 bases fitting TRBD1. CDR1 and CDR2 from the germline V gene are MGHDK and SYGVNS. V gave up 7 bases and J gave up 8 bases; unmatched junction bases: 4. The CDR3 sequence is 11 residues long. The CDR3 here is CASTQGQGYTF. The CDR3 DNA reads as TGTGCCAGCACTCAGGGACAGGGCTACACCTTC.

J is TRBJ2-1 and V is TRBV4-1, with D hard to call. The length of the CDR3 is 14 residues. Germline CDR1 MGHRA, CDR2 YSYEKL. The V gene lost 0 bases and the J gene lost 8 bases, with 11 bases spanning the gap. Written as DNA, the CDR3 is TGCGCCAGCAGCCAAGACAGTGGTATCTATGAGCAGTTCTTC. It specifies CASSQDSGIYEQFF.

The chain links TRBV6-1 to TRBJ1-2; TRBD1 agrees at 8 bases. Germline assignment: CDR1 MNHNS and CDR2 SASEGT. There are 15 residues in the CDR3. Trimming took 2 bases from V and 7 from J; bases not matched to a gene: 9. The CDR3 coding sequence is TGTGCCAGCAGTGAAACCTGGACAGGGCCGAGTGGCTACACCTTC. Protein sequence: CASSETWTGPSGYTF.

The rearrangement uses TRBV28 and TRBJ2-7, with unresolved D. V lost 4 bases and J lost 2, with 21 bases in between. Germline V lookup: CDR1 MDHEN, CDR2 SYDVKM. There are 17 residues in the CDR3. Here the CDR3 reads CASSSPSQAVLPYEQYF. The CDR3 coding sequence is TGTGCCAGCAGTTCCCCCTCGCAGGCAGTCCTTCCCTACGAGCAGTACTTC.

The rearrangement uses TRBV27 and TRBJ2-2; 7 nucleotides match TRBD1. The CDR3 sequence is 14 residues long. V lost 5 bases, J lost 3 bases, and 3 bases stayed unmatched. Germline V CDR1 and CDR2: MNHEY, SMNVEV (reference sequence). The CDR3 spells CASSPGQYTGELFF. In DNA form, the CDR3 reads TGTGCCAGCAGTCCGGGACAGTACACCGGGGAGCTGTTTTTT.

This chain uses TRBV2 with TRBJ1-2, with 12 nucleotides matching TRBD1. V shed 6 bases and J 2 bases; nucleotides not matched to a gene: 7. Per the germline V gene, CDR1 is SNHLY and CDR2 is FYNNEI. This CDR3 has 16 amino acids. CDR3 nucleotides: TGTGCCAGCAGCGTACCCGGGACAGGGGGCAACTATGGCTACACCTTC. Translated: CASSVPGTGGNYGYTF.